The 5 T cell receptor beta chains given below trace back to one sample, sequenced in a study of somatic mutations in cytotoxic T cells in rheumatoid arthritis. Here immunoSEQ multiplex PCR was the method, and the copy in TCRdb shows in-frame clones only, minus some. The table has about 7,100 clones, around 77% seen once; the top ten hold approximately 10%. Sequencing used CD8+ T cells sorted from blood. These receptors were obtained from an adult with rheumatoid arthritis.

The gene calls are TRBV9 and TRBJ2-3, with a tentative D call TRBD2 (5 bases). This CDR3 contains 14 residues. The V gene's germline CDR1 is SGDLS and CDR2 YYNGEE. The V end was cut by 2 bases, the J end by 2 bases, with 9 bases between. The CDR3 DNA reads TGTGCCAGCAGCGTCCGGGAAATCACAGATACGCAGTATTTT. It translates to CASSVREITDTQYF.

This chain connects TRBV9 to TRBJ1-1; tentative D call: TRBD1 (6 bases). V was pared by 0 bases and J by 4 bases, with 16 bases between. The CDR3 runs to 16 residues. CDR1 SGDLS and CDR2 YYNGEE come from the germline V gene. CDR3 nucleotides: TGTGCCAGCAGCGTAGTAGGGGGTGGAGATGGCACTGAAGCTTTCTTT. Amino acids: CASSVVGGGDGTEAFF.

This chain links TRBV19 with TRBJ1-1; a possible D gene is TRBD1 (5 bases). V was trimmed by 3 bases and J by 5 bases, leaving 13 bases between them. This CDR3 is 14 amino acids long. CDR1 and CDR2 (germline): LNHDA, SQIVND (reference sequence). The CDR3: CASSMQGAGTEAFF. The CDR3 DNA reads as TGTGCCAGTAGTATGCAGGGCGCGGGTACTGAAGCTTTCTTT.

This rearrangement joins TRBV25-1 to TRBJ1-2, with D perhaps TRBD1 (5 bases). Germline V gives CDR1 MGHDK, CDR2 SYGVNS. V lost 2 bases and J lost 3, with 10 bases in between. This CDR3 is 14 amino acids long. The CDR3 sequence: CASSESGGHYGYTF. The CDR3, as DNA: TGTGCCAGCAGTGAAAGTGGGGGTCACTATGGCTACACCTTC.

This clone has only one observation. The chain uses TRBV10-3 and TRBJ1-2; D is perhaps TRBD1 (5 bases). This CDR3 has 14 residues. V was pared by 11 bases and J by 1 base, with 17 bases between. Per germline, CDR1 ENHRY and CDR2 SYGVKD. In DNA form, the CDR3 reads TGTGCCTCCGCATCGGGGGTACTTAACTATGGCTACACCTTC. Amino acid sequence: CASASGVLNYGYTF.